Presented here are 21 T cell receptor beta chains from one specimen sequenced in a study of T cell responses to AZD1222 COVID-19 vaccine. Generated by immunoSEQ multiplex PCR, the TCRdb table keeps only in-frame clones and is missing some. The sample carries just over 95,000 clones, about 88% recorded once. Sequencing used peripheral blood, obtained on day 0 of AZD1222 vaccination. All receptors come from an adult in good health.

This clone was counted between two and nine times. This rearrangement joins TRBV10-3 to TRBJ2-1; D gene uncertain. This CDR3 spans 14 amino acids. Per the germline V gene, CDR1 is ENHRY and CDR2 is SYGVKD. Trimming pared 1 base from V and 7 bases from J, leaving 11 bases between. The CDR3 region is CAISEWISPNEQFF. In DNA form, the CDR3 reads TGTGCCATCAGTGAGTGGATCTCCCCTAATGAGCAGTTCTTC.

The chain has TRBV19 and TRBJ2-7; TRBD1 is a possible D gene (5 bases). Germline values: CDR1 LNHDA, CDR2 SQIVND (reference sequence). Trimming stripped 3 bases from V and 1 base from J, with 13 bases between. The CDR3 length is 15 residues. DNA of the CDR3: TGTGCCAGTAGTATGGGGCAGGGTGGGTCCTACGAGCAGTACTTC. As protein: CASSMGQGGSYEQYF. The full variable domain, with the rest looked up from reference TRBV19 and TRBJ2-7, is DGGITQSPKYLFRKEGQNVTLSCEQNLNHDAMYWYRQDPGQGLRLIYYSQIVNDFQKGDIAEGYSVSREKKESFPLTVTSAQKNPTAFYLCASSMGQGGSYEQYFGPGTRLTVT.

The rearrangement uses TRBV29-1 and TRBJ2-7, with unresolved D. Germline CDR1 is SQVTM and CDR2 is ANQGSEA. The CDR3 extends over 13 amino acids. Between the trimmed V and J ends, which lost 4 bases and 3 bases, there was a span of 13 bases. The CDR3 sequence is CSVGGMSDYEQYF. As DNA, the CDR3 is TGCAGCGTTGGTGGGATGTCGGACTACGAGCAGTACTTC.

V and J are TRBV7-9 and TRBJ2-1, with D tentatively TRBD2 (7 bases). Trimming pared 1 base from V and 8 bases from J, leaving 21 bases between. CDR3 length: 17 residues. Germline CDR1 and CDR2: SEHNR and FQNEAQ (reference sequence). CDR3 nucleotide sequence: TGTGCCAGCAGCTTAGTTTTGGGGGGGCTAGCCGTGCATGAGCAGTTCTTC. It translates to CASSLVLGGLAVHEQFF.

V is TRBV6-1 and J is TRBJ1-2; D unresolved. Trimming removed 0 bases at V and 4 bases at J, with 12 bases between. The CDR3 has 15 amino acids. Germline-derived CDR1 and CDR2 are MNHNS and SASEGT. CDR3 sequence reads: CASSEAAGISYGYTF. Written as DNA, the CDR3 is TGTGCCAGCAGTGAAGCAGCCGGTATCAGCTATGGCTACACCTTC.

The chain couples TRBV6-2 or TRBV6-3 to TRBJ1-5; 7 bases map to TRBD1. Germline values: CDR1 MNHEY, CDR2 SVGEGT. The V and J ends lost 0 bases and 3 bases, in that order; junction bases with no gene match: 8. This CDR3 is built from 17 residues. The CDR3 DNA reads TGTGCCAGCAGTTACTCGAGAGGGGGCCTAAACAATCAGCCCCAGCATTTT. This codes for CASSYSRGGLNNQPQHF.

The chain couples TRBV7-8 to TRBJ2-7; 14 nucleotides align to TRBD2. V shed 1 base and J 5 bases; nucleotides not matched to a gene: 13. The CDR3 covers 19 residues. The germline V gene encodes CDR1 SGHVS and CDR2 FQNEAQ. Here the CDR3 DNA reads TGTGCCAGCAGCTTAGTCGCGAGACTAGCGGGGGGGCCGTTGGACGAGCAGTACTTC. This translates into CASSLVARLAGGPLDEQYF.

The J gene is TRBJ2-7, the V gene TRBV19; 10 nucleotides match TRBD1. CDR3 length: 15 residues. Looked up from germline, CDR1 is LNHDA and CDR2 is SQIVND (reference sequence). V gave up 3 bases and J gave up 3 bases; unmatched junction bases: 5. The CDR3 spells CASSIGQGGYYEQYF. The CDR3 DNA sequence: TGTGCCAGTAGTATTGGACAGGGGGGATACTACGAGCAGTACTTC. The whole variable domain, filled in from reference TRBV19 and TRBJ2-7, reads DGGITQSPKYLFRKEGQNVTLSCEQNLNHDAMYWYRQDPGQGLRLIYYSQIVNDFQKGDIAEGYSVSREKKESFPLTVTSAQKNPTAFYLCASSIGQGGYYEQYFGPGTRLTVT.

The genes are TRBV5-1 and TRBJ2-3; TRBD2 agrees at 7 bases. Germline V gene lookup returns CDR1 SGHRS and CDR2 YFSETQ. The CDR3 consists of 14 residues. V lost 3 bases, J lost 6 bases, and 7 bases stayed unmatched. CDR3 DNA sequence: TGCGCCAGCAGCTCCCAGACTAGCAGGGATACGCAGTATTTT. It yields the protein CASSSQTSRDTQYF.

V is TRBV4-3 and J is TRBJ2-3, with TRBD2 identical over 9 bases. Per germline, CDR1 LGHNA and CDR2 YSLEER. Unmatched junction bases numbered 5, after V lost 4 bases and J lost 3 bases. This CDR3 region has 15 residues. For the CDR3, the DNA is TGCGCCAGCAGCCGAAGACTAGCGGATACAGATACGCAGTATTTT. This codes for CASSRRLADTDTQYF.

This chain connects TRBV19 to TRBJ1-2, with TRBD1 matching over 9 bases. There are 14 residues in the CDR3. CDR1 is LNHDA and CDR2 is SQIVND in the germline V gene (reference sequence). The V and J ends lost 10 bases and 0 bases, in that order; junction bases with no gene match: 6. CDR3 protein: CATNRDRANYGYTF. DNA of the CDR3: TGTGCCACCAACCGGGACAGGGCTAACTATGGCTACACCTTC.

The rearrangement links TRBV5-4 to TRBJ1-2; the match to TRBD1 covers 7 bases. This CDR3 spans 14 amino acids. Germline CDR1 and CDR2: SGHNT and YYREEE (reference sequence). V lost 3 bases to trimming and J lost 7 bases; unmatched junction nucleotides: 9. The CDR3 sequence: CASSSAAGQVGYTF. Here the CDR3 DNA reads TGTGCCAGCAGCTCCGCAGCCGGACAGGTTGGCTACACCTTC.

Concerning this clone: A read error may account for a junction end that differs from germline. The rearrangement joins TRBV2 to TRBJ2-5; 8 bases map to TRBD1. The V gene's germline CDR1 is SNHLY and CDR2 FYNNEI. The CDR3 length is 14 residues. The CDR3 loop reads CASNRDRHQETQYF. DNA of the CDR3: TGTGCCAGCAACCGGGACAGGCACCAGGAGACCCAGTACTTC.

The V and J genes are TRBV2 and TRBJ1-2; maybe TRBD1 (5 bases). V lost 11 bases, J lost 4 bases, and 14 bases lay in between. Germline CDR1 and CDR2: SNHLY and FYNNEI. The CDR3 runs 12 residues. The CDR3 here is CAGDSGGYGYTF. The CDR3 region has the DNA TGTGCCGGGGACTCCGGCGGCTATGGCTACACCTTC.

The V gene is TRBV18, the J gene TRBJ1-2, with D unresolved. The CDR3 sequence is 13 residues long. In germline, CDR1 is KGHSH, CDR2 LQKENI. The V gene lost 3 bases and the J gene lost 2 bases, with 7 bases spanning the gap. CDR3 loop: CASSPGRNYGYTF. Written as DNA, the CDR3 is TGTGCCAGCTCACCTGGCAGGAACTATGGCTACACCTTC.

The rearrangement links TRBV5-4 to TRBJ1-1; 11 nucleotides match TRBD1. The CDR3 has 15 residues. Germline V lookup: CDR1 SGHNT, CDR2 YYREEE (reference sequence). Trimming took 5 bases from V and 4 from J; bases not matched to a gene: 7. In nucleotides, the CDR3 is TGTGCCAGCAGGGCCGGGACAGGGGGTGGCACTGAAGCTTTCTTT. Encoded protein: CASRAGTGGGTEAFF.

This sequence joins TRBV30 and TRBJ2-2; D might be TRBD1 (5 bases). CDR1 and CDR2 from the germline V gene are GTSNPN and SVGIG (reference sequence). V lost 0 bases and J lost 0, with 11 bases in between. The CDR3 totals 16 residues. In DNA form, the CDR3 reads TGTGCCTGGAGTGTGGGGCAGCGAACGAACACCGGGGAGCTGTTTTTT. This encodes CAWSVGQRTNTGELFF.

The CDR3 spells CASLEPGSLGTQYF. The CDR3 DNA is TGTGCCAGCCTCGAACCGGGGAGTTTAGGGACCCAGTACTTC. The chain combines TRBV6-5 with TRBJ2-5, with D perhaps TRBD2 (5 bases). Germline V lookup: CDR1 MNHEY, CDR2 SVGAGI. The CDR3 consists of 14 residues. The V end lost 8 bases, the J end lost 7 bases, and 20 bases lay between the germline ends.

The chain couples TRBV7-8 to TRBJ1-2, with D uncertain. V lost 3 bases and J 1 base, leaving 9 bases between the germline ends. Germline CDR1 SGHVS, CDR2 FQNEAQ. CDR3 length equals 14 residues. The CDR3 DNA sequence: TGTGCCAGCAGCTTTGGTTACGGTAACTATGGCTACACCTTC. This codes for CASSFGYGNYGYTF.

The rearrangement uses TRBV6-1 and TRBJ1-2; a weak D match, TRBD1 (5 bases). In germline, CDR1 is MNHNS, CDR2 SASEGT. The germline V and J ends were trimmed by 3 bases and 7 bases, with 21 bases remaining between them. The CDR3 sequence is 16 residues long. Written as DNA, the CDR3 is TGTGCCAGCAGTGAGGAGAGGGACCTAAGGGAGTTTGGCTACACCTTC. Translating it yields CASSEERDLREFGYTF.

This sequence joins TRBV5-5 and TRBJ1-6, with D uncertain. V was pared by 2 bases and J by 7 bases, with 7 bases between. The CDR3 consists of 13 residues. From germline, CDR1 is SGHKS and CDR2 YYEKEE (reference sequence). The CDR3 sequence is CASSLAHNSPLHF. CDR3 nucleotides: TGTGCCAGCAGCTTAGCGCACAATTCACCCCTCCACTTT.